This entry describes one T cell receptor (beta chain). No antigen is known for it. The data stem from a study of T cells expressing NK-cell markers. General study points: A handful of donors showed these clonotypes also leading the CD3+CD56-NKG2C+ fraction.

5'RACE template switching with UMIs generated TCR beta cDNA. Following a re-call of the 5' RACE reads, TCRdb has one entry per CDR3 protein and lacks DNA. The table for this sample gives fewer than 200,000 distinct CDR3 sequences. The germline gives CDR1 SGHKS, CDR2 YYEKEE (reference sequence). The CDR3 is made up of 14 amino acids. The receptor's source is a woman between 18 and 75 years old in good health. This chain uses TRBV5-5 with TRBJ1-1. The sequenced sample consisted of blood T cells: a sorted CD56 or NKG2C T cell subset, CD4+ or CD8+ T cells, or bulk PBMC T cells (not recorded which). CDR3 protein: CASSLMVRNTEAFF.